This entry concerns a single TCR beta chain. The antigen is unknown. The sample is drawn from a study of early T cells in non-severe SARS-CoV-2 infection. Study results and limitations: The VDJdb matching leaned toward anti-spike CD8 responses and overlooked private and CD4 specificities.

The library protocol tagged individual cDNA molecules with unique molecular identifiers. TCRdb re-analysed the 5' RACE reads in MiXCR, keeping a single row per CDR3 protein. The repertoire includes approximately 31,000 distinct CDR3 sequences, roughly 5.8% of them detected once, and approximately 6.1% sits in the top ten. The TCR sequence derives from an adult who was a healthcare worker with PCR-confirmed SARS-CoV-2 infection or an uninfected control (not recorded which). The sample taken for sequencing was whole blood.

The CDR3 loop reads CATSVPSPGGRGDIQYF. Written as DNA, the CDR3 is TGTGCCACCAGTGTTCCCAGCCCTGGCGGGAGGGGAGACATTCAGTACTTC. The V and J genes are TRBV24-1 and TRBJ2-4, with 9 bases matching TRBD2. Germline trimming cut 5 bases from V and 8 bases from J; bases unmatched to any gene: 15. This CDR3 is built from 17 residues. Germline V CDR1 and CDR2: KGHDR, SFDVKD.